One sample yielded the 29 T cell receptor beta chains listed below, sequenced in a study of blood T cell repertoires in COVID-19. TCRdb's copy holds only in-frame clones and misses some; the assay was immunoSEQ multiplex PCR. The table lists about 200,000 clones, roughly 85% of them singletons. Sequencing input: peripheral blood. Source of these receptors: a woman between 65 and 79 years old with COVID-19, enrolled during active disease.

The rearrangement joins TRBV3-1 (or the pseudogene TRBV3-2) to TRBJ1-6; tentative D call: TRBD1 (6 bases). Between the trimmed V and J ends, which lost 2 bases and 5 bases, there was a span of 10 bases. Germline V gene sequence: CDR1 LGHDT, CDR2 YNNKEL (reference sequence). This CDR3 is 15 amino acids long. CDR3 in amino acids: CASSQPGGHNSPLHF. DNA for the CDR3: TGTGCCAGCAGCCAACCCGGGGGGCATAATTCACCCCTCCACTTT.

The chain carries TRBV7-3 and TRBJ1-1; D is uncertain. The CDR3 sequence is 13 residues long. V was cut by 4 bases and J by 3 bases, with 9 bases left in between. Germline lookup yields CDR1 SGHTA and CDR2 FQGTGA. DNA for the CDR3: TGTGCCAGCAGCTCCGAACAAGACACTGAAGCTTTCTTT. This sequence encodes CASSSEQDTEAFF.

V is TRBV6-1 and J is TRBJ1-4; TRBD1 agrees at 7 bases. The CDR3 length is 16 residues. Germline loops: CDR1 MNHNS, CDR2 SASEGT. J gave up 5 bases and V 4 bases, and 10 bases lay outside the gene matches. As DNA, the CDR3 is TGTGCCAGCAGTGGGGGACAGTTAAACCTAAATGAAAAACTGTTTTTT. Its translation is CASSGGQLNLNEKLFF.

The CDR3: CASSLVGQVSYEQYF. For the CDR3, the DNA is TGTGCCAGCAGCTTAGTGGGGCAGGTATCCTACGAGCAGTACTTC. The chain is built from TRBV11-2 and TRBJ2-7; D perhaps matches TRBD1 (5 bases). CDR3 length: 15 residues. Trimming stripped 1 base from V and 1 base from J, with 11 bases between. The germline CDR1 and CDR2 sequences are SGHAT and FQNNGV.

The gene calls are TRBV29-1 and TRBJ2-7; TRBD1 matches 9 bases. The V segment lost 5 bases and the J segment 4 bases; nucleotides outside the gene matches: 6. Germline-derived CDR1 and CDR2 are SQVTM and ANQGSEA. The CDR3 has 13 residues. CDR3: CSVLGQGFYEQYF. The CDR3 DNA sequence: TGCAGCGTTTTGGGACAGGGTTTTTACGAGCAGTACTTC.

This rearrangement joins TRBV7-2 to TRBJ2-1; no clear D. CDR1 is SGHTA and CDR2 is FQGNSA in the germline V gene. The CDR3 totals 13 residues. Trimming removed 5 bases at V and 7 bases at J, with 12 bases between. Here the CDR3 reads CASSLRFRNEQFF. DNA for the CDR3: TGTGCCAGCAGCCTACGTTTCCGGAATGAGCAGTTCTTC.

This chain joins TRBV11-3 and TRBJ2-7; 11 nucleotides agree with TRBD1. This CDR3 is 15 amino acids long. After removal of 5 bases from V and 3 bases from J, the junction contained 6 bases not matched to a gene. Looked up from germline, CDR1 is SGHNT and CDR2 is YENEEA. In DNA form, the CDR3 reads TGTGCCAGCAGCATAGGGACAGGGGGTTTCTACGAGCAGTACTTC. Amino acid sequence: CASSIGTGGFYEQYF.

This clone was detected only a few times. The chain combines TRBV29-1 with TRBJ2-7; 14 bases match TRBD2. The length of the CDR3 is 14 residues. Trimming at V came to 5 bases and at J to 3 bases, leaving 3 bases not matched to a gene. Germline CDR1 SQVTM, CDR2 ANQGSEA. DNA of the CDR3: TGCAGCGTTACCGGACTAGCGGGAGGCTACGAGCAGTACTTC. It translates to CSVTGLAGGYEQYF.

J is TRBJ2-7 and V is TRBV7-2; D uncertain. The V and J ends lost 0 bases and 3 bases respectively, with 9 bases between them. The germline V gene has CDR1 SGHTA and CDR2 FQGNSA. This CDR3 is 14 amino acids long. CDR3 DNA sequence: TGTGCCAGCAGCTTAGCCGCAGGCTTCTACGAGCAGTACTTC. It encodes CASSLAAGFYEQYF.

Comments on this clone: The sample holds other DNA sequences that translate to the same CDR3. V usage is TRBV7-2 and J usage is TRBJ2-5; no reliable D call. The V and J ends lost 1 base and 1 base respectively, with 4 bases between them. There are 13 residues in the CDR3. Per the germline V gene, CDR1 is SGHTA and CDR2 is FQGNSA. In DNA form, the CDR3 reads TGTGCCAGCAGCTTAGAGCTCCAAGAGACCCAGTACTTC. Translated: CASSLELQETQYF.

CDR3 nucleotides: TGTGCCACCAGCAGCTGGGGGCAGGTAAACATTCAGTACTTC. It specifies CATSSWGQVNIQYF. The chain recombines TRBV15 with TRBJ2-4, with a weak D call TRBD1 (6 bases). V was pared by 3 bases and J by 6 bases, with 12 bases between. CDR1 and CDR2 (germline): LNHNV, YYDKDF (reference sequence). The CDR3 extends over 14 amino acids.

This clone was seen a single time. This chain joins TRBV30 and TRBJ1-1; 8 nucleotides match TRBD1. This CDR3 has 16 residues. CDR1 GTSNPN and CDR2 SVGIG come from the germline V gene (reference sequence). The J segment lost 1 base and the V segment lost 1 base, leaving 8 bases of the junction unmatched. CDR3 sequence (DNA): TGTGCCTGGAGTGCGACAGGGGAAGGTTGGAACACTGAAGCTTTCTTT. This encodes CAWSATGEGWNTEAFF.

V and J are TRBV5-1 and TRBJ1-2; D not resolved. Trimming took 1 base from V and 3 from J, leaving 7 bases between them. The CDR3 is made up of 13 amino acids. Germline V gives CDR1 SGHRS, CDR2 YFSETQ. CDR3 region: CASSLIPDYGYTF. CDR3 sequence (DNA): TGCGCCAGCAGCTTGATACCAGACTATGGCTACACCTTC.

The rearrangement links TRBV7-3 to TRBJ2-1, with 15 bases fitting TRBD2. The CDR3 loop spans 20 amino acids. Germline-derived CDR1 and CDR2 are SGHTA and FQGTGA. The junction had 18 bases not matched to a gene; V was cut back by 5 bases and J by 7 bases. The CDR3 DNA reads TGTGCCAGCAGCCCGACTGGACTAGCGGGAGGGGTTCGGAGAACAAATGAGCAGTTCTTC. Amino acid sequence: CASSPTGLAGGVRRTNEQFF.

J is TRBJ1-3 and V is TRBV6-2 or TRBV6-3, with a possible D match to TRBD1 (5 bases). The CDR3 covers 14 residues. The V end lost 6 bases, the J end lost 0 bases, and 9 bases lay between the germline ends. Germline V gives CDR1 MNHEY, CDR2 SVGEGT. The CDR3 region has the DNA TGTGCCAGCAGCCCGACAGCCTCTGGAAACACCATATATTTT. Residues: CASSPTASGNTIYF.

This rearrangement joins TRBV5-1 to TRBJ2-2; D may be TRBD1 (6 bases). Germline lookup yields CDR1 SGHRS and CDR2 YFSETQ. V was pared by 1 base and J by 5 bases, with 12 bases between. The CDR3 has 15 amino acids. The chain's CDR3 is CASSLTSTGTGELFF. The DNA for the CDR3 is TGCGCCAGCAGCTTGACCTCGACAGGAACCGGGGAGCTGTTTTTT.

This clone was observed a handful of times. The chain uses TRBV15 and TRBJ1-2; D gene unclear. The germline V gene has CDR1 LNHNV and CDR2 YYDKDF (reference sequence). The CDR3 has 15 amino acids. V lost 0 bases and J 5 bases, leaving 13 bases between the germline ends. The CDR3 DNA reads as TGTGCCACCAGCAGAGATCGGTCGGGAAGTTATGGCTACACCTTC. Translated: CATSRDRSGSYGYTF.

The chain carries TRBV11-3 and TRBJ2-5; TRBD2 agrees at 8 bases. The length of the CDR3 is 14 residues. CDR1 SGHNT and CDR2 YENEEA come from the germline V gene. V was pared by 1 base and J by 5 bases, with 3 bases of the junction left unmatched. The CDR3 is CASSLAGGRETQYF. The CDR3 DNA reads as TGTGCCAGCAGCTTAGCGGGGGGGCGGGAGACCCAGTACTTC.

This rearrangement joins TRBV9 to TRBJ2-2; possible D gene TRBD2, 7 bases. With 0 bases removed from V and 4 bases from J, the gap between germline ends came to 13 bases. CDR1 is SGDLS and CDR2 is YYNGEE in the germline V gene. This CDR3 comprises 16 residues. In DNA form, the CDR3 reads TGTGCCAGCAGCGTAGGAGGGGGGGATTTCACCGGGGAGCTGTTTTTT. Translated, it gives CASSVGGGDFTGELFF. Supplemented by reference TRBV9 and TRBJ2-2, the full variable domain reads DSGVTQTPKHLITATGQRVTLRCSPRSGDLSVYWYQQSLDQGLQFLIQYYNGEERAKGNILERFSAQQFPDLHSELNLSSLELGDSALYFCASSVGGGDFTGELFFGEGSRLTVL.

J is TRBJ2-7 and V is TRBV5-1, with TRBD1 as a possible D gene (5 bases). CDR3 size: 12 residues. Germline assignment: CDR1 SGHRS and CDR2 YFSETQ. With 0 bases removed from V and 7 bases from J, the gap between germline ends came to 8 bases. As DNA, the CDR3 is TGCGCCAGCAGCTTGGGGGGCCGGGAGCAGTACTTC. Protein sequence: CASSLGGREQYF.

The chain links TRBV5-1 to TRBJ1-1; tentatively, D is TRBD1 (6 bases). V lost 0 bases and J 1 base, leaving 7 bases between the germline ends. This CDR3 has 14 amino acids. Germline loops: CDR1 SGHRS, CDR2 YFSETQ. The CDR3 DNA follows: TGCGCCAGCAGCTTGGACAGGGCGAACACTGAAGCTTTCTTT. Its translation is CASSLDRANTEAFF.

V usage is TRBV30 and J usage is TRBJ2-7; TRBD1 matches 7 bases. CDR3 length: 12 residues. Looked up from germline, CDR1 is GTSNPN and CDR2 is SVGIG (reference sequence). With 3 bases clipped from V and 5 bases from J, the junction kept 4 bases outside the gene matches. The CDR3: CAWREGGDEQYF. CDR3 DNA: TGTGCCTGGAGAGAAGGGGGCGACGAGCAGTACTTC.

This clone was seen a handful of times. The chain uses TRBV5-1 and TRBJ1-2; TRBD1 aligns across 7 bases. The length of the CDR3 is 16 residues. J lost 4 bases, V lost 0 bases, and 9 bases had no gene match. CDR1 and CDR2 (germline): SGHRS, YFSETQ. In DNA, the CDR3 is TGCGCCAGCAGCTTGGAGTGGGGTAGGACAGGCTATGGCTACACCTTC. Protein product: CASSLEWGRTGYGYTF. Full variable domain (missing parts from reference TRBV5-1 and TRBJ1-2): KAGVTQTPRYLIKTRGQQVTLSCSPISGHRSVSWYQQTPGQGLQFLFEYFSETQRNKGNFPGRFSGRQFSNSRSEMNVSTLELGDSALYLCASSLEWGRTGYGYTFGSGTRLTVV.

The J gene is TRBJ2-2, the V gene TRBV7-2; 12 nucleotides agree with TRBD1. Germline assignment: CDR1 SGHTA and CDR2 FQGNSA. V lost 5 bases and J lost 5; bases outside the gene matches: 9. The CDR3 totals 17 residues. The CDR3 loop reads CASSLLPGQGATGELFF. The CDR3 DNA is TGTGCCAGCAGCCTCCTTCCGGGACAGGGGGCGACCGGGGAGCTGTTTTTT.

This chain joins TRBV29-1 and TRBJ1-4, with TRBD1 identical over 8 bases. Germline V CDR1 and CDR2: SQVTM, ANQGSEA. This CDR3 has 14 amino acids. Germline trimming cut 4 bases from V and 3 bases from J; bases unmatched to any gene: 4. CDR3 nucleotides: TGCAGCGTTGTATTACAGGGGGCTAATGAAAAACTGTTTTTT. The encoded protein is CSVVLQGANEKLFF.

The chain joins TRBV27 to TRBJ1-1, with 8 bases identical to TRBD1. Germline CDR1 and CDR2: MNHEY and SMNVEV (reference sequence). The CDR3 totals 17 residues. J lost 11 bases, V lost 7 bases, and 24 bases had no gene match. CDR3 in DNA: TGTGCCAGCATAGAAAAAATTAACGTGGGACAGGTAAAAGGCGCTTTCTTT. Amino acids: CASIEKINVGQVKGAFF.

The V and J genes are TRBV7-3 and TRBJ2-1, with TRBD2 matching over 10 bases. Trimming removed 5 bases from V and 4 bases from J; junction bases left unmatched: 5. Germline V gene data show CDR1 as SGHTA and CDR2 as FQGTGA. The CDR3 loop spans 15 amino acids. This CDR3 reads CASSQSSGSYNEQFF. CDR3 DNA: TGTGCCAGCAGCCAATCTAGCGGGAGTTACAATGAGCAGTTCTTC.

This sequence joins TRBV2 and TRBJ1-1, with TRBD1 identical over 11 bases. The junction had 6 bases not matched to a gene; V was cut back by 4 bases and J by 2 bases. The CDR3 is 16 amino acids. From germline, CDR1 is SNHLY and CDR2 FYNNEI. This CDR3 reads CASSGGTGGFNTEAFF. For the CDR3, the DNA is TGTGCCAGCAGTGGCGGGACAGGGGGATTTAACACTGAAGCTTTCTTT.

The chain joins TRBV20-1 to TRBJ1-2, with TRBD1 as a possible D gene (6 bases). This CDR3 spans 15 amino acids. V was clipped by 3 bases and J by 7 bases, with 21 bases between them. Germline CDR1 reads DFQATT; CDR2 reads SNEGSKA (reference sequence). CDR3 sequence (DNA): TGCAGTGCTAGTGGGGGCAGGGCCCCTATTAGTGGCTACACCTTC. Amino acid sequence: CSASGGRAPISGYTF.